Each of the 23 T cell receptor beta chains below was sequenced from the same sample in a study of shared clonotypes between healthy human individuals. Profiling relied on immunoSEQ multiplex PCR, and the TCRdb table lists in-frame clones only, not all of them. This table has 2,100,000 or so clones, 90% to 96% appearing once. Sequencing was done on a sample of naive CD4+ T cells sorted from blood. Documented subset: CD45RA+ positively selected. These receptors all come from a man aged 18 to 29 in good health.

The chain joins TRBV19 to TRBJ2-7, with 15 bases fitting TRBD2. The CDR3 is 21 amino acids. V gave up 3 bases and J gave up 2 bases; unmatched junction bases: 17. Germline V gene data show CDR1 as LNHDA and CDR2 as SQIVND (reference sequence). The chain's CDR3 is CASSMTFLGTSGRRTAYEQYF. In nucleotides, the CDR3 is TGTGCCAGTAGTATGACCTTTTTGGGGACTAGCGGGAGGAGGACTGCCTACGAGCAGTACTTC.

The rearrangement joins TRBV7-2 to TRBJ2-3; D is unclear. Per the germline V gene, CDR1 is SGHTA and CDR2 is FQGNSA. The CDR3 runs to 14 residues. Trimming took 2 bases from V and 0 from J, leaving 6 bases between them. The CDR3 loop reads CASSLYSSTDTQYF. CDR3 DNA sequence: TGTGCCAGCAGCTTATATTCTAGCACAGATACGCAGTATTTT.

The chain links TRBV18 to TRBJ2-1; 7 bases are a match to TRBD2. Per the germline V gene, CDR1 is KGHSH and CDR2 is LQKENI. The CDR3 is 16 residues long. Unmatched junction bases numbered 7, after V lost 1 base and J lost 4 bases. CDR3 protein: CASSPRVGRGYNEQFF. In nucleotides, the CDR3 is TGTGCCAGCTCACCACGAGTAGGGAGGGGTTACAATGAGCAGTTCTTC. Full variable domain (missing parts from reference TRBV18 and TRBJ2-1): NAGVMQNPRHLVRRRGQEARLRCSPMKGHSHVYWYRQLPEEGLKFMVYLQKENIIDESGMPKERFSAEFPKEGPSILRIQQVVRGDSAAYFCASSPRVGRGYNEQFFGPGTRLTVL.

The chain employs TRBV28 and TRBJ1-2; D gene uncertain. This CDR3 spans 12 amino acids. Per germline, CDR1 MDHEN and CDR2 SYDVKM. V was clipped by 4 bases and J by 7 bases, with 10 bases between them. As DNA, the CDR3 is TGTGCCAGCAGTTCTTCTTACCGTGGCTACACCTTC. Translation gives CASSSSYRGYTF.

V gene TRBV27 combines with J gene TRBJ1-2; D perhaps matches TRBD1 (6 bases). Trimming left V 5 bases short and J 6 bases short, with 34 bases between. The CDR3 has 20 amino acids. CDR1 is MNHEY and CDR2 is SMNVEV in the germline V gene (reference sequence). This CDR3 is CASSPHVLTGSKVWRDGYTF. In DNA form, the CDR3 reads TGTGCCAGCAGTCCTCATGTATTGACAGGAAGTAAAGTTTGGAGGGATGGCTACACCTTC.

In regard to this clone: At the DNA level, this CDR3 is encoded by other sequences in the same sample as well. The genes are TRBV7-9 and TRBJ2-5, with TRBD2 matching over 11 bases. The V gene's germline CDR1 is SEHNR and CDR2 FQNEAQ (reference sequence). The CDR3 has 16 amino acids. The V gene end was trimmed by 5 bases and the J gene end by 5 bases; junction bases not matched to a gene: 10. CDR3 loop: CASSPRGLAGGETQYF. The CDR3 DNA reads TGTGCCAGCAGCCCCCGAGGACTAGCGGGTGGGGAGACCCAGTACTTC.

About this clone itself: This sample also contains other DNA sequences that code for the same CDR3. The chain joins TRBV4-3 to TRBJ1-5, with unresolved D. This CDR3 is 13 amino acids long. V was trimmed by 0 bases and J by 7 bases, leaving 7 bases between them. CDR1 and CDR2 from the germline V gene are LGHNA and YSLEER. The CDR3 here is CASSQDMGQPQHF. In nucleotides, the CDR3 is TGCGCCAGCAGCCAAGATATGGGGCAGCCCCAGCATTTT.

This rearrangement joins TRBV27 to TRBJ2-1; D remains unclear. The V end lost 4 bases, the J end lost 4 bases, and 14 bases lay between the germline ends. Germline CDR1 reads MNHEY; CDR2 reads SMNVEV (reference sequence). CDR3 length: 15 residues. The CDR3, as DNA: TGTGCCAGCAGTTATGAAAGCCCTCGGTACAATGAGCAGTTCTTC. Protein product: CASSYESPRYNEQFF.

The V and J genes are TRBV9 and TRBJ2-3, with 14 bases matching TRBD2. V dropped 3 bases and J dropped 1; count of bases not matched to a gene: 7. This CDR3 is 18 amino acids long. Germline loops: CDR1 SGDLS, CDR2 YYNGEE. The CDR3 protein is CASSEGTSGRRGTDTQYF. DNA for the CDR3: TGTGCCAGCAGCGAGGGGACTAGCGGGAGAAGGGGCACAGATACGCAGTATTTT.

In its sample, this clone was seen once. The chain couples TRBV5-1 to TRBJ2-5; maybe TRBD1 (6 bases). The CDR3 totals 14 residues. From germline, CDR1 is SGHRS and CDR2 YFSETQ. Trimming cost V 3 bases and J 2 bases, with 11 bases left between them. The CDR3 sequence: CASSSRTVQETQYF. In DNA form, the CDR3 reads TGCGCCAGCAGCTCCCGGACAGTTCAAGAGACCCAGTACTTC. The full variable domain, rest sourced from reference TRBV5-1 and TRBJ2-5, is KAGVTQTPRYLIKTRGQQVTLSCSPISGHRSVSWYQQTPGQGLQFLFEYFSETQRNKGNFPGRFSGRQFSNSRSEMNVSTLELGDSALYLCASSSRTVQETQYFGPGTRLLVL.

The chain uses TRBV5-1 and TRBJ2-3; 10 positions match TRBD1. The germline V gene encodes CDR1 SGHRS and CDR2 YFSETQ. Germline trimming cut 6 bases from V and 6 bases from J; bases unmatched to any gene: 10. This CDR3 contains 15 residues. CDR3 nucleotides: TGCGCCAGCACCCCGGGACAGGGGCTCGTGGATACGCAGTATTTT. Protein product: CASTPGQGLVDTQYF. Complete variable domain (other parts from reference TRBV5-1 and TRBJ2-3): KAGVTQTPRYLIKTRGQQVTLSCSPISGHRSVSWYQQTPGQGLQFLFEYFSETQRNKGNFPGRFSGRQFSNSRSEMNVSTLELGDSALYLCASTPGQGLVDTQYFGPGTRLTVL.

This chain connects TRBV5-1 to TRBJ2-2; D may be TRBD2 (7 bases). Trimming removed 3 bases at V and 4 bases at J, with 13 bases between. This CDR3 contains 15 residues. CDR1 and CDR2 (germline): SGHRS, YFSETQ. CDR3 sequence reads: CASSSGGVFTGELFF. In DNA, the CDR3 is TGCGCCAGCAGCTCGGGGGGCGTCTTCACCGGGGAGCTGTTTTTT. The full variable domain, its missing parts supplied by reference TRBV5-1 and TRBJ2-2, is KAGVTQTPRYLIKTRGQQVTLSCSPISGHRSVSWYQQTPGQGLQFLFEYFSETQRNKGNFPGRFSGRQFSNSRSEMNVSTLELGDSALYLCASSSGGVFTGELFFGEGSRLTVL.

This chain joins TRBV7-2 and TRBJ2-2; D gene uncertain. Trimming took 8 bases from V and 1 from J, leaving 11 bases between them. The length of the CDR3 is 14 residues. CDR1 and CDR2 from the germline V gene are SGHTA and FQGNSA. The DNA of the CDR3 is TGTGCCAGCTTGGGCATGCTGAACACCGGGGAGCTGTTTTTT. Its protein is CASLGMLNTGELFF.

This rearrangement joins TRBV7-9 to TRBJ2-5, with TRBD2 matching over 7 bases. This CDR3 region has 15 residues. V dropped 2 bases and J dropped 2; count of bases not matched to a gene: 5. Germline V gene data show CDR1 as SEHNR and CDR2 as FQNEAQ (reference sequence). This CDR3 reads CASSLNRGEQETQYF. The CDR3 bases are TGTGCCAGCAGCTTAAATCGGGGGGAACAAGAGACCCAGTACTTC.

V gene TRBV5-4 combines with J gene TRBJ2-5; maybe TRBD2 (5 bases). Trimming stripped 2 bases from V and 4 bases from J, with 9 bases between. CDR3 length equals 13 residues. Germline V gene sequence: CDR1 SGHNT, CDR2 YYREEE (reference sequence). Here the CDR3 reads CASSFERAETQYF. Written as DNA, the CDR3 is TGTGCCAGCAGCTTCGAGAGGGCAGAGACCCAGTACTTC.

CDR3: CASSLVSGAGTEAFF. The CDR3 region has the DNA TGCGCCAGCAGCTTGGTTTCGGGGGCGGGCACTGAAGCTTTCTTT. The chain is built from TRBV5-1 and TRBJ1-1; TRBD1 is a possible D gene (6 bases). Trimming cost V 0 bases and J 4 bases, with 13 bases left between them. The germline V gene has CDR1 SGHRS and CDR2 YFSETQ. The CDR3 extends over 15 amino acids.

The chain has TRBV19 and TRBJ1-2, with 8 bases aligning to TRBD1. J lost 1 base, V lost 5 bases, and 9 bases had no gene match. The CDR3 has 16 amino acids. CDR1 LNHDA and CDR2 SQIVND come from the germline V gene (reference sequence). CDR3 coding DNA: TGTGCCAGTAGTTCTCAGGCCAGGGGGCTTAACTATGGCTACACCTTC. Protein product: CASSSQARGLNYGYTF.

V is TRBV18 and J is TRBJ2-1; TRBD2 is a possible D gene (5 bases). V was trimmed by 1 base and J by 7 bases, leaving 11 bases between them. This CDR3 region has 14 residues. Germline CDR1 is KGHSH and CDR2 is LQKENI. In nucleotides, the CDR3 is TGTGCCAGCTCACCACTATTCGGGGAAAATGAGCAGTTCTTC. It translates to CASSPLFGENEQFF. The full variable domain, with the rest looked up from reference TRBV18 and TRBJ2-1, is NAGVMQNPRHLVRRRGQEARLRCSPMKGHSHVYWYRQLPEEGLKFMVYLQKENIIDESGMPKERFSAEFPKEGPSILRIQQVVRGDSAAYFCASSPLFGENEQFFGPGTRLTVL.

This chain uses TRBV7-2 with TRBJ1-1; maybe TRBD1 (5 bases). The CDR3 contains 14 residues. Looked up from germline, CDR1 is SGHTA and CDR2 is FQGNSA. V was shortened by 1 base and J by 7 bases, with 13 bases between the two germline ends. The CDR3 is CASSLVGELSEAFF. CDR3 nucleotide sequence: TGTGCCAGCAGCTTAGTGGGGGAGCTGAGTGAAGCTTTCTTT.

This clone was seen once. The V and J genes are TRBV30 and TRBJ2-5, with no clear D. Per germline, CDR1 GTSNPN and CDR2 SVGIG (reference sequence). Trimming removed 4 bases from V and 4 bases from J, with 13 bases in between. CDR3 size: 13 residues. CDR3 residues: CAWIQQFGETQYF. The CDR3 bases are TGTGCCTGGATTCAACAGTTCGGAGAGACCCAGTACTTC.

The rearrangement uses TRBV19 and TRBJ1-2; a weak D match, TRBD1 (6 bases). V lost 3 bases to trimming and J lost 7 bases, with 9 bases between them. The CDR3 has 12 residues. CDR1 and CDR2 (germline): LNHDA, SQIVND (reference sequence). The CDR3 bases are TGTGCCAGTAGTATTCTCAGGGGTGGCTACACCTTC. This gives the protein CASSILRGGYTF.

As to this clone: A much larger clone differs by one base, so this may be a read error. The rearrangement links TRBV6-5 to TRBJ1-5; D is undetermined. Trimming took 6 bases from V and 0 from J, leaving 6 bases between them. CDR1 and CDR2 (germline): MNHEY, SVGAGI. There are 13 residues in the CDR3. CDR3 sequence reads: CASSADSNQPQHF. CDR3 bases: TGTGCCAGCAGCGCAGATAGCAATCAGCCCCAGCATTTT.

The V call is TRBV19, the J call TRBJ2-5; TRBD2 matches at 11 bases. Germline V gene data show CDR1 as LNHDA and CDR2 as SQIVND (reference sequence). The CDR3 has 15 amino acids. V shed 10 bases, J shed 5 bases, and the junction held 12 bases outside the gene matches. The CDR3 DNA reads TGTGCCACCAGAGGCCTAGCGGGGGGTCGGGAGACCCAGTACTTC. This codes for CATRGLAGGRETQYF.